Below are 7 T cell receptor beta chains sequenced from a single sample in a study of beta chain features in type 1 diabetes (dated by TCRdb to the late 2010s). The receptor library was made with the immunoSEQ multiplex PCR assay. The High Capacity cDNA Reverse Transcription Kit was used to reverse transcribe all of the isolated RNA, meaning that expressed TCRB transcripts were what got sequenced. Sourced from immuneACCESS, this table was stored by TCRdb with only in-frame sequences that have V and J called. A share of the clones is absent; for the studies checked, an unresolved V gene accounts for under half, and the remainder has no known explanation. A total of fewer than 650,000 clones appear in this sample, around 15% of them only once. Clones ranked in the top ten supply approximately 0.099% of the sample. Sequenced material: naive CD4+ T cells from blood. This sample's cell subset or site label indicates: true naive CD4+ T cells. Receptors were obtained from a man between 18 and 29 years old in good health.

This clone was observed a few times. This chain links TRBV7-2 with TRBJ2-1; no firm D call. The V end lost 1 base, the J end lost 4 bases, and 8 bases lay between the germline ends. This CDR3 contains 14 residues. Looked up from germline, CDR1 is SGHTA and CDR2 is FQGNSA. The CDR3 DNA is TGTGCCAGCAGCTTAGTCTTCGCTTACAATGAGCAGTTCTTC. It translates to CASSLVFAYNEQFF.

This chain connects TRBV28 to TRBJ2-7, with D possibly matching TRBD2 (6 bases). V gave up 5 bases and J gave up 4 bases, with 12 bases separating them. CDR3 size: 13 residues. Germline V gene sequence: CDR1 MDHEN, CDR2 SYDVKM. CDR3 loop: CASSPRGLYEQYF. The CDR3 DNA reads TGTGCCAGCAGTCCACGCGGACTATACGAGCAGTACTTC.

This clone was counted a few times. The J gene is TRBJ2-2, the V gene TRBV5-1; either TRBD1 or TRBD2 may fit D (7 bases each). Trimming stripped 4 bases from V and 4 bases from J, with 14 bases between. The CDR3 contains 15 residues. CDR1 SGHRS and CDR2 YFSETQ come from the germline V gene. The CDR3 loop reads CASSPDREGTGELFF. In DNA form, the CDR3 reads TGCGCCAGCAGCCCCGACAGGGAGGGCACCGGGGAGCTGTTTTTT.

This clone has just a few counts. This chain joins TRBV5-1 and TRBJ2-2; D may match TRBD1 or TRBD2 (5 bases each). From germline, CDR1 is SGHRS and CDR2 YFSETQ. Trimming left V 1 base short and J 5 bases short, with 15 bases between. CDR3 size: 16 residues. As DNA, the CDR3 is TGCGCCAGCAGCTTGATGAGGGGCCGGAGAACCGGGGAGCTGTTTTTT. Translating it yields CASSLMRGRRTGELFF.

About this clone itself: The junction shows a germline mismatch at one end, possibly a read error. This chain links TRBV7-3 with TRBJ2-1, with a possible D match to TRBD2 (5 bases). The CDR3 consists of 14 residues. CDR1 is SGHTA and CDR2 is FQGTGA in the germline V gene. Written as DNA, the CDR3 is TGTGCCAGCAGCTTAGAGGGATCCTACAATGGGCAGTTCTTC. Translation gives CASSLEGSYNGQFF. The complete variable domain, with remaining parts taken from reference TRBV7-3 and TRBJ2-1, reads GAGVSQTPSNKVTEKGKYVELRCDPISGHTALYWYRQSLGQGPEFLIYFQGTGAADDSGLPNDRFFAVRPEGSVSTLKIQRTERGDSAVYLCASSLEGSYNGQFFGPGTRLTVL.

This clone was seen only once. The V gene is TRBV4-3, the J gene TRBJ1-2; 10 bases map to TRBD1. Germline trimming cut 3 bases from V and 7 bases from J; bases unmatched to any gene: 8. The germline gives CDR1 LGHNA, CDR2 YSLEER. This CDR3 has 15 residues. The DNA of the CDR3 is TGCGCCAGCAGCCAGCGACAGGGGGCTAGACCTGGCTACACCTTC. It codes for CASSQRQGARPGYTF.

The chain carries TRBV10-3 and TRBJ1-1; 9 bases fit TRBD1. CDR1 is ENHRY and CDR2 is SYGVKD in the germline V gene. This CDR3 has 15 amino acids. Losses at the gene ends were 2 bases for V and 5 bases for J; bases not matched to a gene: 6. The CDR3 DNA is TGTGCCATCAGTGAGACCGGGGGGACAGGGACTGAAGCTTTCTTT. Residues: CAISETGGTGTEAFF.